This T cell receptor beta chain was sequenced during a study of T-cell reconstitution after alpha-beta-depleted transplantation in children. Researchers prepared the TCRbeta library using unique molecular identifiers, the study reports. Via MiXCR, TCRdb re-called the PCR reads, giving one row per CDR3 protein. The table includes about 640,000 distinct CDR3 sequences, about 15% detected once. The CDR3 is 15 amino acids. Germline loops: CDR1 DFQATT, CDR2 SNEGSKA (reference sequence). V lost 0 bases, J lost 5 bases, and 14 bases lay in between. This clonotype turned up a few times. The clonotype originates from a human donor who donated a stem cell graft to a child with acute myeloid leukemia. Sequencing used PBMCs from the stem cell graft donor, obtained from the stem cell graft. The rearrangement joins TRBV20-1 to TRBJ2-1, with a possible D match to TRBD2 (6 bases). The CDR3 here is CSARDLASAHNEQFF. CDR3 in DNA: TGCAGTGCTAGAGATTTGGCTAGCGCCCACAATGAGCAGTTCTTC.